This TCR beta chain was retrieved from a study of blood T cell repertoires in COVID-19. As for the study in general: COVID-19 samples from acute and convalescent phases originated in the United States, Italy and Spain. Sources were T cells, B-cell-depleted T cells, or PBMCs; the material itself was cDNA or gDNA.

As originally analysed: Estimated nucleated cell counts came from reference gene primer amplification. Measured with immunoSEQ multiplex PCR; TCRdb has only the in-frame clones, and not every one. V and J calls and clone size follow that table, whereas D and trimming were derived from the DNA. The table shows under 300,000 clones, with about 84% occurring only once. Sequenced material: peripheral blood. The receptor was derived from a man at least 80 years old with acute or convalescent COVID-19.

The CDR3 DNA sequence: TGTGCCAGCAGTGGACAGGGTGGTTACGAGCAGTACTTC. Amino acids: CASSGQGGYEQYF. This sequence joins TRBV2 and TRBJ2-7; 7 bases are shared with TRBD1. This CDR3 has 13 residues. CDR1 and CDR2 (germline): SNHLY, FYNNEI. V lost 4 bases to trimming and J lost 4 bases; unmatched junction nucleotides: 4.